This TCR beta chain was captured by sequencing in a study of T cells after yellow fever vaccination. This clonotype was found many times. 5'RACE template switching added a universal primer site and UMIs to TCR cDNA. TCRdb reanalysed the 5' RACE reads using MiXCR and keeps one entry per CDR3 protein. The sample shows 35,000 to 55,000 distinct CDR3 sequences, over 5.5% of them seen only once. The CDR3 consists of 13 residues. Germline lookup yields CDR1 SQVTM and CDR2 ANQGSEA. Trimming took 4 bases from V and 8 from J; bases not matched to a gene: 6. The V gene is TRBV29-1, the J gene TRBJ1-4; TRBD1 aligns across 8 bases. The sequence was obtained from a young man who received the YFV17D yellow fever vaccine. Sequenced here: PBMCs, either bulk or a sorted T-cell subset (CD4+, CD8+, memory, or dextramer-sorted; not recorded which), sampled 45 days after the yellow fever booster vaccination. The CDR3 coding sequence is TGCAGCGTTGCTGACAGGGGCGGCGAAAAACTGTTTTTT. Translation gives CSVADRGGEKLFF.